The clone carrying this T cell receptor (beta chain) has more than one count but fewer than ten. What it binds is not known. TCRdb processed the reads anew with MiXCR; each CDR3 protein has one entry. The sample records fewer than 950,000 distinct CDR3 sequences, about 30% being singletons. In germline, CDR1 is MNHNS, CDR2 SASEGT. V lost 6 bases and J lost 6, with 16 bases in between. This CDR3 region has 14 residues. The sample originates from a study of T cell repertoires in cytomegalovirus infection. Overall study: CMV epitopes, recently identified HLA-C-restricted and well-studied HLA-B-restricted, were used. Indications of both CMV infection and matching HLA type were provided by public TCR beta signatures. Study conclusions and caveats: HLA-C-restricted CMV-specific TCR beta clonotypes prevailed in the ex vivo response. Of the TCR beta families, the public ones yielded a cumulative frequency that identified carriers of CMV plus the relevant HLA.

This receptor was obtained from a human donor in good health (CMV status not recorded). Some clones in this sample may be carry-over from other donors' samples. The source was cultured CD8+ T cells from PBMCs, collected from culture after CMV antigen stimulation. V gene TRBV6-1 combines with J gene TRBJ2-3, with D perhaps TRBD2 (6 bases). CDR3 amino acids: CASRSGGDGDTQYF. In DNA, the CDR3 is TGTGCCAGCAGATCCGGCGGGGATGGGGATACGCAGTATTTT.